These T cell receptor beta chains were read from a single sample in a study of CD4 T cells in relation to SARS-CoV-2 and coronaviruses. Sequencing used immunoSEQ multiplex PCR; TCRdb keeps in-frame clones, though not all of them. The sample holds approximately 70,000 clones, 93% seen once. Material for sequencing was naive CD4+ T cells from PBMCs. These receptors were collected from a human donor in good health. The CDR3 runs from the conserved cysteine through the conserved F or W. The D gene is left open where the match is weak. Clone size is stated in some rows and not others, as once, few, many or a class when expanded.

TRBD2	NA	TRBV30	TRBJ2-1	CAWSPGGLAGEQFF	TGTGCCTGGAGTCCTGGGGGACTAGCGGGTGAGCAGTTCTTC
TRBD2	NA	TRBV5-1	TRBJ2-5	CASSLGLAGRYQETQYF	TGCGCCAGCAGCTTGGGGCTAGCGGGAAGGTACCAAGAGACCCAGTACTTC
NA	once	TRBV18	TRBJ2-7	CASSAGTYEQYF	TGTGCCAGCTCAGCTGGAACCTACGAGCAGTACTTC
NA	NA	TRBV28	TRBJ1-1	CASSLFRIMNTEAFF	TGTGCCAGCAGTCTTTTTCGGATCATGAACACTGAAGCTTTCTTT
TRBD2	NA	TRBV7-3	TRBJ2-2	CASSPGLAPAGELFF	TGTGCCAGCAGCCCCGGACTAGCCCCCGCCGGGGAGCTGTTTTTT
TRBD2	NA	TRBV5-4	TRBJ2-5	CASRTTSDHTGGQYF	TGTGCCAGCAGAACTACTAGCGACCATACGGGGGGCCAGTACTTC
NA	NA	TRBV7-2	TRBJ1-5	CASSLYNQPQHF	TGTGCCAGCAGCTTATATAATCAGCCCCAGCATTTT
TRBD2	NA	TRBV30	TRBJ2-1	CAWSVRTSGYNEQFF	TGTGCCTGGAGTGTACGAACTAGCGGCTACAATGAGCAGTTCTTC
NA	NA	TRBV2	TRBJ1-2	CGRETSGYGYTF	TGTGGTCGGGAGACGTCTGGATATGGCTACACCTTC
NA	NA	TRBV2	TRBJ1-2	CASSEALDGLNYGYTF	TGTGCCAGCAGTGAAGCGCTTGACGGATTGAACTATGGCTACACCTTC
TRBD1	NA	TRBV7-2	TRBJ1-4	CASSLDGQGDEKLFF	TGTGCCAGCAGCTTAGATGGACAGGGAGACGAAAAACTGTTTTTT
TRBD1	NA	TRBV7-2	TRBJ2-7	CASSTTGTGFYEQYF	TGTGCCAGCAGCACAACCGGGACAGGGTTCTACGAGCAGTACTTC
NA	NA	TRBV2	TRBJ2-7	CASSEGGGGAEQYF	TGTGCCAGCAGTGAAGGGGGCGGAGGGGCCGAGCAGTACTTC
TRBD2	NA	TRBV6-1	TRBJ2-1	CASSEEGGGAGEQFF	TGTGCCAGCAGTGAAGAGGGCGGGGGGGCCGGTGAGCAGTTCTTC
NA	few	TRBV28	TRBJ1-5	CASSLLRQPQHF	TGTGCCAGCAGTTTATTACGACAGCCCCAGCATTTT
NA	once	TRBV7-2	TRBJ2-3	CASSDQGPPSTDTQYF	TGTGCCAGCAGCGACCAGGGACCTCCTAGCACAGATACGCAGTATTTT
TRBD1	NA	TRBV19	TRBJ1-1	CASSPRTGETEAFF	TGTGCCAGTAGTCCTAGGACAGGGGAGACTGAAGCTTTCTTT
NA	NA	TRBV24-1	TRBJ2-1	CATSILYNEQFF	TGTGCCACCAGCATCCTCTACAATGAGCAGTTCTTC
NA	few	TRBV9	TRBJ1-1	CASSPGGQTNTEAFF	TGTGCCAGCAGCCCCGGGGGGCAGACGAACACTGAAGCTTTCTTT
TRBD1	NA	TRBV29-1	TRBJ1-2	CSAAHRDRRKYTF	TGCAGCGCCGCCCATCGGGACAGGCGGAAATACACCTTC
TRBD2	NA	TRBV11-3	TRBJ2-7	CASSFSGRADEQYF	TGTGCCAGCAGCTTTAGCGGGAGGGCCGACGAGCAGTACTTC
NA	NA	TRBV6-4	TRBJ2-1	CASKKSEQFF	TGTGCCAGCAAGAAGAGTGAGCAGTTCTTC
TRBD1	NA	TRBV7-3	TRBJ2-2	CASSMGQGDTGELFF	TGTGCCAGCAGCATGGGACAGGGGGATACCGGGGAGCTGTTTTTT
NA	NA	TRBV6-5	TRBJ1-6	CASRNTGIGSPLHF	TGTGCCAGCAGGAATACAGGGATAGGTTCACCCCTCCACTTT
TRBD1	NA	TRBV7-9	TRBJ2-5	CASNEQGASETQYF	TGTGCCAGCAACGAACAGGGGGCGAGTGAGACCCAGTACTTC
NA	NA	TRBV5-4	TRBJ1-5	CASSLGGGQGSQPQHF	TGTGCCAGCAGCTTGGGGGGTGGCCAGGGGAGTCAGCCCCAGCATTTT
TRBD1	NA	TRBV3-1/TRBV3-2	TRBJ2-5	CASSSRDRGETQYF	TGTGCCAGCAGCTCCCGGGACAGGGGCGAGACCCAGTACTTC
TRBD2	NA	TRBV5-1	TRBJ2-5	CASSLATSGGAETQYF	TGCGCCAGCAGCTTGGCGACTAGCGGGGGGGCGGAGACCCAGTACTTC
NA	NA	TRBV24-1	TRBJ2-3	CATSDLNRDLTDTQYF	TGTGCCACCAGTGATTTGAACAGGGACCTTACAGATACGCAGTATTTT
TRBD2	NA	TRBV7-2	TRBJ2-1	CASSLVAGGEQFF	TGTGCCAGCAGCTTAGTTGCGGGGGGTGAGCAGTTCTTC
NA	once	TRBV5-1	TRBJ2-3	CASSWGSSTDTQYF	TGCGCCAGCAGCTGGGGATCCAGCACAGATACGCAGTATTTT
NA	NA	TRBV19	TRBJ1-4	CASCTGFYPEKLFF	TGTGCCAGTTGCACGGGGTTTTATCCTGAAAAACTGTTTTTT
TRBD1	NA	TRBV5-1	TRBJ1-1	CASTQKGQDMNTEAFF	TGCGCCAGCACCCAGAAAGGACAGGACATGAACACTGAAGCTTTCTTT
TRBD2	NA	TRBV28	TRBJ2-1	CASSYSGTSGRDEQFF	TGTGCCAGCAGTTACTCCGGGACTAGCGGGAGGGATGAGCAGTTCTTC
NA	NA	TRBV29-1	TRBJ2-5	CSVEGAGPETQYF	TGCAGCGTTGAAGGGGCAGGACCAGAGACCCAGTACTTC
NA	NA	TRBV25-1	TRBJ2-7	CASSGREGPYEQYF	TGTGCCAGCAGTGGTAGGGAAGGGCCTTACGAGCAGTACTTC
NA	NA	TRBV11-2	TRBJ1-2	CASSLPLPYGYTF	TGTGCCAGCAGCTTACCACTTCCCTATGGCTACACCTTC
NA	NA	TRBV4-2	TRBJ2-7	CASSLARAVTYEQYF	TGTGCCAGCAGCCTGGCCCGGGCGGTGACCTACGAGCAGTACTTC